This passage covers 20 T cell receptor beta chains from one sample sequenced in a study of T cells in Graves' hyperthyroidism and ophthalmopathy. The source material, RNA transcripts, was used to amplify TCR beta CDR3 regions. HTBI primers drove first-round RT-PCR of the TCR CDR3. Using its own MiXCR run on the multiplex PCR reads, TCRdb lists one record per CDR3 protein. The sample shows roughly 280,000 distinct CDR3 sequences, about a sixth of them seen only once. Material for sequencing was blood. The receptors shown here come from a woman aged 60-70 years with Graves' ophthalmopathy.

Written as DNA, the CDR3 is TGCAGCGGGAGCCGGGACAGGGGGGATGGTGAGCAGTTCTTC. As protein: CSGSRDRGDGEQFF. The chain uses TRBV29-1 and TRBJ2-1; 11 bases are a match to TRBD1. Germline CDR1 and CDR2: SQVTM and ANQGSEA. The CDR3 extends over 14 amino acids. The ends lost 7 bases at V and 9 bases at J; junction bases unmatched: 11.

There are many counts of this clonotype. The rearrangement uses TRBV7-2 and TRBJ2-2, with D tentatively TRBD1 (6 bases). V lost 5 bases and J 1 base, leaving 11 bases between the germline ends. The CDR3 spans 15 residues. The germline gives CDR1 SGHTA, CDR2 FQGNSA. CDR3 sequence reads: CASSPGHWNTGELFF. The CDR3, as DNA: TGTGCCAGCAGCCCGGGACACTGGAACACCGGGGAGCTGTTTTTT.

This clonotype was detected only a few times. CDR3 sequence: CATSTRDRENQPQHF. CDR3 in DNA: TGTGCCACCAGCACCCGGGACAGAGAGAATCAGCCCCAGCATTTT. The chain has TRBV15 and TRBJ1-5, with TRBD1 matching 7 bases. Trimming cost V 4 bases and J 4 bases; bases outside gene matches: 7. Germline-derived CDR1 and CDR2 are LNHNV and YYDKDF (reference sequence). This CDR3 is 15 amino acids long.

This clonotype was found many times. The V and J genes are TRBV20-1 and TRBJ2-1, with 7 bases aligning to TRBD2. V was clipped by 0 bases and J by 10 bases; unmatched bases: 9. The CDR3 has 14 amino acids. CDR1 and CDR2 from the germline V gene are DFQATT and SNEGSKA (reference sequence). In nucleotides, the CDR3 is TGCAGTGCTAGAGATCAACGAGCGGGACTGGAGCAGTTCTTC. It is translated as CSARDQRAGLEQFF.

This clonotype showed up just a few times. The CDR3 reads CSVKYREPTNEKLFF. The CDR3 DNA follows: TGCAGCGTTAAGTACAGGGAGCCAACTAATGAAAAACTGTTTTTT. The rearrangement uses TRBV29-1 and TRBJ1-4, with D maybe TRBD1 (6 bases). The germline V gene has CDR1 SQVTM and CDR2 ANQGSEA. V was trimmed by 5 bases and J by 0 bases, leaving 13 bases between them. This CDR3 has 15 amino acids.

The chain carries TRBV12-3 or TRBV12-4 and TRBJ2-7; no definite D call. The ends were cut back, 2 bases at V and 6 bases at J, with 5 bases in the middle. The CDR3 consists of 11 residues. The DNA of the CDR3 is TGTGCCAGCAGTTTATTCGCCGAGCAGTACTTC. This translates into CASSLFAEQYF.

Many counts were recorded for this clonotype. This chain links TRBV20-1 with TRBJ2-1; 11 nucleotides line up with TRBD1. Germline V gene lookup returns CDR1 DFQATT and CDR2 SNEGSKA (reference sequence). The junction had 4 bases not matched to a gene; V was cut back by 6 bases and J by 3 bases. The CDR3 consists of 14 residues. In DNA, the CDR3 is TGCAGTGCCGACGGGACAGGGGGCTACAATGAGCAGTTCTTC. Protein product: CSADGTGGYNEQFF.

This clonotype was seen many times. The chain uses TRBV7-2 and TRBJ2-1; D gene unclear. The V gene's germline CDR1 is SGHTA and CDR2 FQGNSA. V dropped 6 bases and J dropped 3 bases, with 12 bases sitting between them. This CDR3 is built from 14 residues. The CDR3 spells CASSSSSDYNEQFF. CDR3 DNA sequence: TGTGCCAGCAGTTCCTCCTCAGACTACAATGAGCAGTTCTTC. Together with reference TRBV7-2 and TRBJ2-1, the CDR3 gives the full variable domain: GAGVSQSPSNKVTEKGKDVELRCDPISGHTALYWYRQSLGQGLEFLIYFQGNSAPDKSGLPSDRFSAERTGGSVSTLTIQRTQQEDSAVYLCASSSSSDYNEQFFGPGTRLTVL.

The chain recombines TRBV9 with TRBJ2-1; perhaps TRBD2 as D (6 bases). Trimming stripped 4 bases from V and 8 bases from J, with 22 bases between. This CDR3 is 16 amino acids long. Germline V lookup: CDR1 SGDLS, CDR2 YYNGEE. This chain's CDR3 is CASSPRGIGGEDEQFF. The CDR3 bases are TGTGCCAGCAGCCCCCGCGGGATTGGGGGTGAAGATGAGCAGTTCTTC.

This clonotype was found a few times. The J gene is TRBJ2-1, the V gene TRBV19, with D possibly being TRBD2 (5 bases). The CDR3 length is 14 residues. Germline V gene lookup returns CDR1 LNHDA and CDR2 SQIVND (reference sequence). V gave up 1 base and J gave up 9 bases, with 13 bases separating them. CDR3 sequence: CASSIVAGIGEQFF. For the CDR3, the DNA is TGTGCCAGTAGTATAGTAGCCGGGATTGGTGAGCAGTTCTTC.

This clonotype appeared a few times. This chain uses TRBV6-1 with TRBJ1-5; TRBD1 might be the D (5 bases). The ends were cut back, 0 bases at V and 6 bases at J, with 18 bases in the middle. The germline CDR1 and CDR2 sequences are MNHNS and SASEGT. This CDR3 spans 17 amino acids. The CDR3 DNA is TGTGCCAGCAGTGAAGCGCTTCCGAGGGGCGGGGGTCAGCCCCAGCATTTT. It translates to CASSEALPRGGGQPQHF.

About this clonotype: A much more abundant neighbour one base away suggests this may be a read error. The chain links TRBV29-1 to TRBJ2-7, with 8 bases matching TRBD1. V trimming: 2 bases; J trimming: 4 bases; junction bases outside the gene matches: 4. CDR3 length equals 13 residues. The germline V gene has CDR1 SQVTM and CDR2 ANQGSEA. DNA of the CDR3: TGCAGCGTTGAACAGGGGGCACAGTACGAGCAGTACTTC. As protein: CSVEQGAQYEQYF.

This clonotype was found many times. The chain employs TRBV4-2 and TRBJ1-1; D perhaps matches TRBD1 (5 bases). The germline V and J ends were trimmed by 1 base and 5 bases, with 14 bases remaining between them. This CDR3 contains 15 residues. Germline values: CDR1 LGHNA, CDR2 YNFKEQ. The DNA of the CDR3 is TGTGCCAGCAGCCAAGTGGGCGGCGGGGGTACTGAAGCTTTCTTT. The encoded protein is CASSQVGGGGTEAFF.

This clonotype was picked up many times. The chain has TRBV2 and TRBJ2-1; D may be TRBD1 or TRBD2 (5 bases each). The germline CDR1 and CDR2 sequences are SNHLY and FYNNEI. Trimming left V 7 bases short and J 7 bases short, with 17 bases between. The CDR3 runs 14 residues. CDR3 sequence (DNA): TGTGCCAGCAAGGCGGTTGAATGGGGGAATGAGCAGTTCTTC. Translated, it gives CASKAVEWGNEQFF. Supplemented by reference TRBV2 and TRBJ2-1, the full variable domain reads EPEVTQTPSHQVTQMGQEVILRCVPISNHLYFYWYRQILGQKVEFLVSFYNNEISEKSEIFDDQFSVERPDGSNFTLKIRSTKLEDSAMYFCASKAVEWGNEQFFGPGTRLTVL.

This clonotype has ten or more counts. V usage is TRBV6-1 and J usage is TRBJ2-5; 9 nucleotides agree with TRBD1. Trimming took 4 bases from V and 2 from J; bases not matched to a gene: 5. The CDR3 sequence is 15 residues long. Germline CDR1 MNHNS, CDR2 SASEGT. The chain's CDR3 is CASSAGQGRQETQYF. DNA for the CDR3: TGTGCCAGCAGTGCCGGACAGGGGAGGCAAGAGACCCAGTACTTC.

This clonotype has just a few counts. Possible read error: a much larger clone is one base away. The gene calls are TRBV28 and TRBJ1-5, with D possibly being TRBD1 (5 bases). CDR1 MDHEN and CDR2 SYDVKM come from the germline V gene. V was cut by 10 bases and J by 2 bases, with 18 bases left in between. The CDR3 has 15 amino acids. DNA for the CDR3: TGTGCCAACATCCCAGGTGGGGGAGGCAATCAGCCCCAGCATTTT. It specifies CANIPGGGGNQPQHF.

This clonotype was detected many times. V and J are TRBV2 and TRBJ2-7; 10 nucleotides align to TRBD2. CDR1 and CDR2 from the germline V gene are SNHLY and FYNNEI. The CDR3 has 14 residues. Germline trimming cut 2 bases from V and 3 bases from J; bases unmatched to any gene: 1. CDR3: CASSEQREGYEQYF. The CDR3 coding sequence is TGTGCCAGCAGTGAACAGCGGGAGGGCTACGAGCAGTACTTC.

This clonotype was observed at least ten times. The chain carries TRBV20-1 and TRBJ1-2; 8 bases are shared with TRBD1. With V trimmed by 4 bases and J by 8 bases, 6 bases remained unmatched. The CDR3 is made up of 12 amino acids. Germline-derived CDR1 and CDR2 are DFQATT and SNEGSKA (reference sequence). The CDR3 region is CSAILRGPGYTF. CDR3 in DNA: TGCAGTGCTATCCTCAGGGGGCCGGGCTACACCTTC.

This clonotype was seen many times. This sequence joins TRBV5-6 and TRBJ2-1; D unclear. CDR1 SGHDT and CDR2 YYEEEE come from the germline V gene. The V end lost 1 base, the J end lost 9 bases, and 8 bases lay between the germline ends. This CDR3 region has 12 residues. CDR3 nucleotides: TGTGCCAGCAGCTTGTCTAGAATTGAGCAGTTCTTC. Translation gives CASSLSRIEQFF.

To note about this clonotype: An end of the junction differs from the germline gene, which may be a read error. The chain couples TRBV5-6 to TRBJ1-1, with D possibly TRBD1 on 6 matching bases. CDR1 and CDR2 from the germline V gene are SGHDT and YYEEEE. The length of the CDR3 is 16 residues. The CDR3 bases are TGTGCCAGCAGCCTCGGGAGTGAGGGGCGGGACACTGAAGCTTCCTTT. It specifies CASSLGSEGRDTEASF.